What follows are 11 T cell receptor beta chains derived from one specimen sequenced in a study of early T cells in non-severe SARS-CoV-2 infection. TCRdb independently ran MiXCR on the 5' RACE reads; one entry per CDR3 protein. The sample records more than 90,000 distinct CDR3 sequences, roughly an eighth being singletons. The sequencing sample was made of whole blood. The receptors come from an adult who was a healthcare worker with PCR-confirmed SARS-CoV-2 infection or an uninfected control (not recorded which).

This chain connects TRBV20-1 to TRBJ2-7, with 8 bases fitting TRBD2. Germline-derived CDR1 and CDR2 are DFQATT and SNEGSKA (reference sequence). The CDR3 runs 15 residues. With 4 bases clipped from V and 0 bases from J, the junction kept 8 bases outside the gene matches. This chain's CDR3 is CSAMDGGGNSYEQYF. The CDR3 DNA reads TGCAGTGCTATGGACGGCGGGGGGAACTCCTACGAGCAGTACTTC.

CDR3 bases: TGCGCCAGCAGCCGTGGTTTGGGCGGAGAGACCCAGTACTTC. The encoded protein is CASSRGLGGETQYF. The chain carries TRBV4-1 and TRBJ2-5; D uncertain. The CDR3 runs to 14 residues. The V end lost 4 bases, the J end lost 4 bases, and 13 bases lay between the germline ends. Germline CDR1 is MGHRA and CDR2 is YSYEKL.

In this sample, this clonotype turned up many times. J is TRBJ2-5 and V is TRBV6-1; D is possibly TRBD1 or TRBD2 (6 bases each). The V gene's germline CDR1 is MNHNS and CDR2 SASEGT. V lost 4 bases and J 4 bases, leaving 16 bases between the germline ends. The CDR3 sequence is 15 residues long. CDR3 bases: TGTGCCAGCAGTGGGCCGGGGGCATTAGGAGAGACCCAGTACTTC. Translated, it gives CASSGPGALGETQYF.

The rearrangement joins TRBV11-2 to TRBJ2-1; D possibly matches TRBD1 or TRBD2 (5 bases each). Germline assignment: CDR1 SGHAT and CDR2 FQNNGV. This CDR3 is built from 16 residues. Trimming cost V 1 base and J 0 bases, with 10 bases left between them. The CDR3 DNA sequence: TGTGCCAGCAGCTTAGCAGGGACGAGCTCCTACAATGAGCAGTTCTTC. It yields the protein CASSLAGTSSYNEQFF.

This clonotype was seen many times. This chain links TRBV2 with TRBJ1-5; the match to TRBD1 covers 9 bases. The CDR3 has 16 residues. J was trimmed by 6 bases and V by 5 bases; bases with no gene match: 11. CDR1 and CDR2 (germline): SNHLY, FYNNEI. The CDR3 DNA is TGTGCCAGCAGTCCTGTGCGGACAGGGGACTCTCAGCCCCAGCATTTT. It codes for CASSPVRTGDSQPQHF.

This clonotype was seen many times. The CDR3 DNA reads as TGTGCCAGCAGCCAAGAGGGCCAGGGCCCGGCTTTCTTT. Translation gives CASSQEGQGPAFF. The chain combines TRBV3-1 with TRBJ1-1, with a tentative D call TRBD1 (5 bases). Trimming removed 0 bases from V and 11 bases from J, with 13 bases in between. Germline CDR1 LGHDT, CDR2 YNNKEL (reference sequence). The CDR3 has 13 amino acids.

There are a few counts of this clonotype. V usage is TRBV11-2 and J usage is TRBJ2-2, with D uncertain. This CDR3 spans 14 amino acids. The germline V and J ends were trimmed by 1 base and 2 bases, with 5 bases remaining between them. Germline CDR1 and CDR2: SGHAT and FQNNGV. In DNA, the CDR3 is TGTGCCAGCAGCTTAGTGTTCAACACCGGGGAGCTGTTTTTT. This codes for CASSLVFNTGELFF.

V usage is TRBV3-1 and J usage is TRBJ1-1; no definite D call. V lost 1 base, J lost 4 bases, and 13 bases lay in between. The CDR3 is 15 residues long. The germline gives CDR1 LGHDT, CDR2 YNNKEL (reference sequence). DNA of the CDR3: TGTGCCAGCAGCCAAGGCGGAGTCGAGGGCACTGAAGCTTTCTTT. It translates to CASSQGGVEGTEAFF. The full variable domain, in which reference TRBV3-1 and TRBJ1-1 provide the parts outside the CDR3, is DTAVSQTPKYLVTQMGNDKSIKCEQNLGHDTMYWYKQDSKKFLKIMFSYNNKELIINETVPNRFSPKSPDKAHLNLHINSLELGDSAVYFCASSQGGVEGTEAFFGQGTRLTVV.

This clonotype has at least ten counts. The rearrangement links TRBV20-1 to TRBJ2-2; tentatively, D is TRBD2 (6 bases). V lost 6 bases and J 1 base, leaving 9 bases between the germline ends. CDR3 length: 13 residues. CDR1 is DFQATT and CDR2 is SNEGSKA in the germline V gene (reference sequence). CDR3 sequence reads: CSAAGGNTGELFF. The CDR3 DNA follows: TGCAGTGCCGCCGGGGGGAACACCGGGGAGCTGTTTTTT.

CDR3 nucleotides: TGTGCCAGCAGCCAAGAAGTGGATGGCACCATATATTTT. Translating gives CASSQEVDGTIYF. The chain recombines TRBV11-2 with TRBJ1-3, with no clear D. CDR1 is SGHAT, CDR2 FQNNGV, per germline. The CDR3 length is 13 residues. V dropped 5 bases and J dropped 9 bases, with 14 bases sitting between them.

The chain employs TRBV28 and TRBJ2-7; 8 positions agree with TRBD1. The CDR3 runs to 15 residues. Trimming removed 6 bases from V and 6 bases from J; junction bases left unmatched: 13. In germline, CDR1 is MDHEN, CDR2 SYDVKM. The CDR3 region has the DNA TGTGCCAGCAGCTTAGGGATCAGGGGGCGACGCGAGCAGTACTTC. Its protein product is CASSLGIRGRREQYF.